The present T cell receptor beta chain was sequenced within a study of early T cells in non-severe SARS-CoV-2 infection. This clonotype was counted only a few times. The antigen is unknown. TCRdb re-called the 5' RACE reads through MiXCR, storing one row per CDR3 protein. The sample shows about 25,000 distinct CDR3 sequences, around 6% of them seen only once. The V end was cut by 4 bases, the J end by 4 bases, with 13 bases between. Germline V gene data show CDR1 as SGHVS and CDR2 as FNYEAQ. The CDR3 has 14 residues. Whole-study results and caveats: CD4 and private specificities were missed by VDJdb matching, which favored anti-spike CD8 responses.

The chain recombines TRBV7-6 with TRBJ1-2; D gene unclear. The receptor comes from an adult who was a healthcare worker with PCR-confirmed SARS-CoV-2 infection or an uninfected control (not recorded which). Source material: whole blood. CDR3: CASSSQTRPYGYTF. CDR3 in DNA: TGTGCCAGCAGCTCCCAGACAAGACCCTATGGCTACACCTTC.